Presented here are 20 T cell receptor beta chains from one specimen sequenced in a study of control samples from healthy donors and cancer patients. Sequenced by immunoSEQ multiplex PCR; TCRdb stores in-frame clones only, minus some. The data show about 110,000 clones, with more than 85% seen just once and almost 8% held by the top ten. Sequencing was carried out using blood. All receptors derive from a woman under 30 in good health.

The chain joins TRBV5-1 to TRBJ1-1; no reliable D call. CDR1 SGHRS and CDR2 YFSETQ come from the germline V gene. The CDR3 contains 13 residues. V was clipped by 3 bases and J by 3 bases, with 9 bases between them. This chain's CDR3 is CASSSRLDTEAFF. DNA for the CDR3: TGCGCCAGCAGCTCCCGACTAGACACTGAAGCTTTCTTT.

J is TRBJ2-1 and V is TRBV4-1; 7 bases map to TRBD2. V dropped 1 base and J dropped 4; count of bases not matched to a gene: 13. The germline V gene encodes CDR1 MGHRA and CDR2 YSYEKL. The CDR3 loop spans 18 amino acids. CDR3 loop: CASSQVLAGAPAYNEQFF. The CDR3 DNA is TGCGCCAGCAGCCAAGTTCTGGCGGGAGCTCCCGCATACAATGAGCAGTTCTTC.

This chain joins TRBV29-1 and TRBJ2-3, with D possibly called TRBD1 or TRBD2 (6 bases each). V lost 7 bases and J lost 8, with 19 bases in between. There are 13 residues in the CDR3. CDR1 is SQVTM, CDR2 ANQGSEA, per germline. The CDR3 region has the DNA TGCAGCGCCACGGGGGCCCCCGGTCGTACGCAGTATTTT. It specifies CSATGAPGRTQYF.

The chain links TRBV12-3 or TRBV12-4 to TRBJ2-7, with D perhaps matching TRBD2 (6 bases). V lost 3 bases to trimming and J lost 9 bases, with 15 bases between them. The CDR3 is 13 amino acids. The CDR3 coding sequence is TGTGCCAGCAGTTTCTATAGGGAGGTCGGGCAGTACTTC. Amino acid sequence: CASSFYREVGQYF.

The gene calls are TRBV28 and TRBJ2-7; 11 bases align to TRBD2. V trimming: 4 bases; J trimming: 6 bases; junction bases outside the gene matches: 11. Germline V lookup: CDR1 MDHEN, CDR2 SYDVKM. This CDR3 is built from 16 residues. This chain's CDR3 is CASSSYSGRGASEQYF. DNA for the CDR3: TGTGCCAGCAGTTCGTATAGCGGGAGGGGGGCCTCCGAGCAGTACTTC.

In this sample, this clone turned up once. The rearrangement joins TRBV5-6 to TRBJ1-1, with D uncertain. The CDR3 has 13 amino acids. Germline CDR1 reads SGHDT; CDR2 reads YYEEEE. V lost 2 bases and J 1 base, leaving 6 bases between the germline ends. The DNA for the CDR3 is TGTGCCAGCAGCTTTGGCGGGAACACTGAAGCTTTCTTT. Translating it yields CASSFGGNTEAFF.

Only a few counts were recorded for this clone. V usage is TRBV9 and J usage is TRBJ1-2; D remains unclear. Germline assignment: CDR1 SGDLS and CDR2 YYNGEE. The CDR3 runs to 12 residues. Trimming removed 1 base at V and 4 bases at J, with 5 bases between. CDR3 bases: TGTGCCAGCAGCGTACCAGGCTATGGCTACACCTTC. This gives the protein CASSVPGYGYTF.

The chain carries TRBV19 and TRBJ2-1; 10 bases fit TRBD2. There are 12 residues in the CDR3. V was clipped by 5 bases and J by 10 bases; unmatched bases: 2. CDR1 is LNHDA and CDR2 is SQIVND in the germline V gene (reference sequence). CDR3 bases: TGTGCCAGTAGTCCTAGCGGGGGAGAGCAGTTCTTC. Translation gives CASSPSGGEQFF.

The rearrangement joins TRBV29-1 to TRBJ2-7; tentatively, D is TRBD1 or TRBD2 (5 bases each). This CDR3 spans 12 amino acids. V lost 8 bases, J lost 2 bases, and 13 bases lay in between. In germline, CDR1 is SQVTM, CDR2 ANQGSEA. This CDR3 is CSIIGTAYEQYF. The CDR3 DNA follows: TGCAGCATCATTGGGACGGCCTACGAGCAGTACTTC.

CDR3 amino acids: CASSRSGARGSTGELFF. DNA for the CDR3: TGTGCCAGCAGCCGCTCCGGGGCCAGAGGGTCGACCGGGGAGCTGTTTTTT. The gene calls are TRBV5-6 and TRBJ2-2; perhaps D is TRBD1 or TRBD2 (5 bases each). Germline CDR1 reads SGHDT; CDR2 reads YYEEEE. V gave up 4 bases and J gave up 5 bases, with 21 bases separating them. The CDR3 has 17 residues.

As concerns this clone: The junction differs from germline at one of its ends, possibly a read error. This chain links TRBV3-1 (or the pseudogene TRBV3-2) with TRBJ1-2; TRBD1 is a possible D gene (5 bases). Germline loops: CDR1 LGHDT, CDR2 YNNKEL (reference sequence). The CDR3 contains 14 residues. The CDR3 sequence: CASSQATTQRGQHF. Written as DNA, the CDR3 is TGTGCCAGCAGCCAAGCCACAACCCAAAGAGGACAACACTTC.

Only one count was recorded for this clone. This chain connects TRBV5-1 to TRBJ2-5, with D tentatively TRBD1 (6 bases). Between the trimmed V and J ends, which lost 3 bases and 0 bases, there was a span of 9 bases. The CDR3 covers 14 residues. Germline CDR1 is SGHRS and CDR2 is YFSETQ. CDR3 in DNA: TGCGCCAGCAGCTGGGGGCGGTACCAAGAGACCCAGTACTTC. Its translation: CASSWGRYQETQYF.

The chain is built from TRBV6-1 and TRBJ2-6; no firm D call. CDR1 and CDR2 (germline): MNHNS, SASEGT. The CDR3 consists of 15 residues. The V end lost 1 base, the J end lost 4 bases, and 8 bases lay between the germline ends. The CDR3 region is CASSEVRSGANVLTF. The CDR3, as DNA: TGTGCCAGCAGTGAAGTCAGGTCCGGGGCCAACGTCCTGACTTTC.

This clone was seen a single time. The rearrangement joins TRBV4-3 to TRBJ2-7, with unresolved D. This CDR3 spans 16 amino acids. Germline V lookup: CDR1 LGHNA, CDR2 YSLEER. V lost 0 bases, J lost 4 bases, and 16 bases lay in between. The chain's CDR3 is CASSQDNGDPDYEQYF. The DNA of the CDR3 is TGCGCCAGCAGCCAAGATAACGGAGACCCCGATTACGAGCAGTACTTC.

The chain carries TRBV5-1 and TRBJ2-7; 8 positions agree with TRBD1. The CDR3 contains 14 residues. CDR1 and CDR2 (germline): SGHRS, YFSETQ. Trimming removed 3 bases from V and 2 bases from J; junction bases left unmatched: 4. This CDR3 is CASSWRTGTYEQYF. CDR3 in DNA: TGCGCCAGCAGCTGGAGGACAGGGACCTACGAGCAGTACTTC.

The chain couples TRBV5-5 to TRBJ2-2, with D unresolved. The V gene's germline CDR1 is SGHKS and CDR2 YYEKEE (reference sequence). With 4 bases removed from V and 4 bases from J, the gap between germline ends came to 5 bases. This CDR3 comprises 12 residues. For the CDR3, the DNA is TGTGCCAGCAGCCGGACCACCGGGGAGCTGTTTTTT. Its translation is CASSRTTGELFF. Complete variable domain (other parts from reference TRBV5-5 and TRBJ2-2): DAGVTQSPTHLIKTRGQQVTLRCSPISGHKSVSWYQQVLGQGPQFIFQYYEKEERGRGNFPDRFSARQFPNYSSELNVNALLLGDSALYLCASSRTTGELFFGEGSRLTVL.

This clone was detected once. V is TRBV12-2 and J is TRBJ1-1; the listed D gene, TRBD1, was not tested against the DNA. TRBV12-2 is a recognized pseudogene. This CDR3 has 14 amino acids. The CDR3 here is CASRNRGVLTEAFF. In DNA, the CDR3 is TGTGCAAGTCGGAACAGGGGAGTGTTGACTGAAGCTTTCTTT.

The chain combines TRBV30 with TRBJ1-6; tentatively, D is TRBD1 (5 bases). This CDR3 spans 15 amino acids. V lost 1 base, J lost 6 bases, and 13 bases lay in between. CDR1 is GTSNPN and CDR2 is SVGIG in the germline V gene (reference sequence). CDR3 coding DNA: TGTGCCTGGAGTGCAGTGTGGCAGGGTAATTCACCCCTCCACTTT. Protein: CAWSAVWQGNSPLHF.

The rearrangement uses TRBV4-2 and TRBJ1-1, with D perhaps matching TRBD1 (5 bases). CDR3 length equals 15 residues. Trimming pared 4 bases from V and 5 bases from J, leaving 17 bases between. Looked up from germline, CDR1 is LGHNA and CDR2 is YNFKEQ. The CDR3 sequence is CASSRKKTGDTEAFF. The CDR3 DNA sequence: TGTGCCAGCAGCCGTAAGAAGACGGGGGATACTGAAGCTTTCTTT.

This clone showed up just a few times. This chain links TRBV6-1 with TRBJ2-7; 9 nucleotides agree with TRBD2. This CDR3 region has 16 residues. Germline V lookup: CDR1 MNHNS, CDR2 SASEGT. The V segment lost 2 bases and the J segment 3 bases; nucleotides outside the gene matches: 8. CDR3 nucleotide sequence: TGTGCCAGCAGTGAACTTAGCGGGAGCCTCCTCTACGAGCAGTACTTC. It specifies CASSELSGSLLYEQYF.